This T cell receptor (beta chain) originates from a study of cytomegalovirus exposure and HLA in healthy donors. Study-level results: Clonal expansion, a later analysis showed, was greater in HLA-associated TCR beta chains than in equally common others. A later analysis appeared to link common viral pathogens to several of the most significant clusters. Excluded were some V segments that proved indistinguishable, including TRBV6-2 and TRBV6-3. Compared with the roughly 700-donor mean, an Asian-associated ancestry cluster reportedly had fewer N-insertions, according to a later analysis.

Trimming took off 4 bases at V and 2 bases at J, with 11 bases between the two ends. The germline CDR1 and CDR2 sequences are SNHLY and FYNNEI. The CDR3 length is 14 residues. PCR involved 60 Vbeta and 13 Jbeta primers. Method: immunoSEQ multiplex PCR; TCRdb's copy keeps in-frame clones and lacks some. Altogether about 120,000 clones are present, about 85% being singletons, with the ten largest covering around 4%. A note on this clone: Its specificity is not known.

Sequencing input: PBMCs. The rearrangement links TRBV2 to TRBJ1-2; D is ambiguous. This clonotype was obtained from a man between 18 and 35 years old in good health and CMV-seropositive. This chain's CDR3 is CASSVTDGNYGYTF. The DNA of the CDR3 is TGTGCCAGCAGTGTTACCGACGGGAACTATGGCTACACCTTC.